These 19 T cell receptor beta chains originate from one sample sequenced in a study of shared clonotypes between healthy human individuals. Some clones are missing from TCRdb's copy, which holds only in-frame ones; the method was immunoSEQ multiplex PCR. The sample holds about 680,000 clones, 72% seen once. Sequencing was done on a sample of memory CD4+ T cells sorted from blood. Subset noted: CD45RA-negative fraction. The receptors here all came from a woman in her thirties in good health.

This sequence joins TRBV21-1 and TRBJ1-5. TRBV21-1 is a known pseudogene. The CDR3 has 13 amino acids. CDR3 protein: CASSGVGSQPQHF. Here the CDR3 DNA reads TGTGCCAGCAGCGGAGTGGGGTCTCAGCCCCAGCATTTT.

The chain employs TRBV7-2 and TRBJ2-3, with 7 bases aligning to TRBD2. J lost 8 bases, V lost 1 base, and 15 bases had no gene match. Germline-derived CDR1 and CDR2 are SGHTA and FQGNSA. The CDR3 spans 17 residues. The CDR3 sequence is CASSLVGGSHEFGTQYF. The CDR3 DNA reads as TGTGCCAGCAGCTTAGTTGGCGGGAGTCATGAATTTGGTACGCAGTATTTT.

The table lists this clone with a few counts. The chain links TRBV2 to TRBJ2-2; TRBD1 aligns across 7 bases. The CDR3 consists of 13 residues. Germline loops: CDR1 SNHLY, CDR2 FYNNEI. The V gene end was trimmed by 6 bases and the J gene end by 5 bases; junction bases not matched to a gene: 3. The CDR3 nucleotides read TGTGCCAGCAGGGGACAGCCAACCGGGGAGCTGTTTTTT. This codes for CASRGQPTGELFF. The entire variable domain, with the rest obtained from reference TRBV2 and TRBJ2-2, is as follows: EPEVTQTPSHQVTQMGQEVILRCVPISNHLYFYWYRQILGQKVEFLVSFYNNEISEKSEIFDDQFSVERPDGSNFTLKIRSTKLEDSAMYFCASRGQPTGELFFGEGSRLTVL.

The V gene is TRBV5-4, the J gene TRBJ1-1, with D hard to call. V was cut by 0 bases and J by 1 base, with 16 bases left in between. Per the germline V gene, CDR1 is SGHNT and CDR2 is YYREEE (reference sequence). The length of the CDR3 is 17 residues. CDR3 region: CASSLGGQVGKNTEAFF. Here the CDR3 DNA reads TGTGCCAGCAGCTTGGGTGGGCAGGTTGGTAAGAACACTGAAGCTTTCTTT.

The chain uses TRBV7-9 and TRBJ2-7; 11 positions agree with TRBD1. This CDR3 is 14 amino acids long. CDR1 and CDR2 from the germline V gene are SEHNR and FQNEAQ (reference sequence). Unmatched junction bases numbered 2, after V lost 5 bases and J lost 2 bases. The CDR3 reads CASSMGQGAYEQYF. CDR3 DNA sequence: TGTGCCAGCAGCATGGGACAGGGGGCCTACGAGCAGTACTTC. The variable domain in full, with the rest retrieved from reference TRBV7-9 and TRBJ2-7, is DTGVSQNPRHKITKRGQNVTFRCDPISEHNRLYWYRQTLGQGPEFLTYFQNEAQLEKSRLLSDRFSAERPKGSFSTLEIQRTEQGDSAMYLCASSMGQGAYEQYFGPGTRLTVT.

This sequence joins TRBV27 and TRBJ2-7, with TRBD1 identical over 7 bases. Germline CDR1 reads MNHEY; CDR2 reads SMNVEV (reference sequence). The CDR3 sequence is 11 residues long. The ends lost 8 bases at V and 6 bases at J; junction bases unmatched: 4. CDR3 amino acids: CASATGPEQYF. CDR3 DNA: TGTGCCAGCGCGACAGGGCCCGAGCAGTACTTC.

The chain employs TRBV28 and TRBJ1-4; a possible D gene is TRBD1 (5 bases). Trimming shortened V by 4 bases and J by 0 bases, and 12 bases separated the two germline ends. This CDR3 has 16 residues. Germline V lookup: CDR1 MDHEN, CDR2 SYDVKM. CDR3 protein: CASSSGLGATNEKLFF. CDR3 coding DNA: TGTGCCAGCAGTTCAGGGCTAGGGGCAACTAATGAAAAACTGTTTTTT.

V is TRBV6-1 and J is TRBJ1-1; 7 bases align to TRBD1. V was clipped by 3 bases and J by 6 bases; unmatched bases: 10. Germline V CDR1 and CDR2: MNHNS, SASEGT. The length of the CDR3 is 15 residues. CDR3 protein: CASSDVRGPEAEAFF. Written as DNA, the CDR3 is TGTGCCAGCAGTGATGTAAGGGGGCCGGAGGCTGAAGCTTTCTTT.

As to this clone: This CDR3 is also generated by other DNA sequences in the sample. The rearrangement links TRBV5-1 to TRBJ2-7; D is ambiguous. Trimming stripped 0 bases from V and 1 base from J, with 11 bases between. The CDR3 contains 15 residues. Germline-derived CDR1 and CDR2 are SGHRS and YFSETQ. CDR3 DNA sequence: TGCGCCAGCAGCTTGGCCCCCGGGCTTTCCTACGAGCAGTACTTC. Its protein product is CASSLAPGLSYEQYF. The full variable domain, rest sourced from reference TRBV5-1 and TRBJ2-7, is KAGVTQTPRYLIKTRGQQVTLSCSPISGHRSVSWYQQTPGQGLQFLFEYFSETQRNKGNFPGRFSGRQFSNSRSEMNVSTLELGDSALYLCASSLAPGLSYEQYFGPGTRLTVT.

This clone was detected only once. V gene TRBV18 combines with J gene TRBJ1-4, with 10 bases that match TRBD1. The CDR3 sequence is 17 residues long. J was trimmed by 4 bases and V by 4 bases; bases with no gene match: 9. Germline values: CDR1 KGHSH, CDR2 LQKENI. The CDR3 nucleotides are TGTGCCAGCTCACAGGACAGGGGGGCCGCAAATAATGAAAAACTGTTTTTT. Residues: CASSQDRGAANNEKLFF. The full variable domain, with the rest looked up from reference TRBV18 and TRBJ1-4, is NAGVMQNPRHLVRRRGQEARLRCSPMKGHSHVYWYRQLPEEGLKFMVYLQKENIIDESGMPKERFSAEFPKEGPSILRIQQVVRGDSAAYFCASSQDRGAANNEKLFFGSGTQLSVL.

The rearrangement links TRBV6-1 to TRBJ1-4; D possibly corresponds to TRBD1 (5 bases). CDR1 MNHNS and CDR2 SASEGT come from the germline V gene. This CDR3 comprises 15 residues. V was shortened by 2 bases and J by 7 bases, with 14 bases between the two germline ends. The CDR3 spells CASSERAARGEKLFF. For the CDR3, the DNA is TGTGCCAGCAGTGAACGAGCGGCTAGGGGTGAAAAACTGTTTTTT.

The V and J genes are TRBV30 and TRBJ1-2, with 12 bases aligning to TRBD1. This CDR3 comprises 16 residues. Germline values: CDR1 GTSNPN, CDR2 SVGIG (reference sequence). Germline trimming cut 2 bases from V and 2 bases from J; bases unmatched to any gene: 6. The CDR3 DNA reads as TGTGCCTGGAGTCGAACCGGGACAGGGGGCAACTATGGCTACACCTTC. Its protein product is CAWSRTGTGGNYGYTF.

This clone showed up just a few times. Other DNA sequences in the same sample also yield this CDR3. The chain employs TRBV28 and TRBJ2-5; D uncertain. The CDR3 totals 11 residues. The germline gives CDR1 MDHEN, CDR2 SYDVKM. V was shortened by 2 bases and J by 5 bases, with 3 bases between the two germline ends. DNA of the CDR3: TGTGCCAGCAGTTTAGGGGAGACCCAGTACTTC. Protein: CASSLGETQYF. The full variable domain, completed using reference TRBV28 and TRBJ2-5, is DVKVTQSSRYLVKRTGEKVFLECVQDMDHENMFWYRQDPGLGLRLIYFSYDVKMKEKGDIPEGYSVSREKKERFSLILESASTNQTSMYLCASSLGETQYFGPGTRLLVL.

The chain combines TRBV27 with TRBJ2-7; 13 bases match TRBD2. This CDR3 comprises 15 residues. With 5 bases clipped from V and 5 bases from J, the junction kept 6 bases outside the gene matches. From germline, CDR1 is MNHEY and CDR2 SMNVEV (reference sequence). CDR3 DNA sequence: TGTGCCAGCAGTGAGACTAGCGGGAGGAGGAACGAGCAGTACTTC. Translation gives CASSETSGRRNEQYF.

In nucleotides, the CDR3 is TGCGCCAGCAGCAGACTAGCGGGAGCAGGGGATACGCAGTATTTT. Its translation: CASSRLAGAGDTQYF. The chain joins TRBV5-1 to TRBJ2-3; 12 bases line up with TRBD2. V shed 4 bases and J 6 bases; nucleotides not matched to a gene: 6. The germline V gene has CDR1 SGHRS and CDR2 YFSETQ. This CDR3 region has 15 residues.

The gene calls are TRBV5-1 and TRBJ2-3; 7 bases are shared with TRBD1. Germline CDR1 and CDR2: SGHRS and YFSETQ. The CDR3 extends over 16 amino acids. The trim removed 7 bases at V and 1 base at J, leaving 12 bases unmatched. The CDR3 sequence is CASRRTTGSGTDTQYF. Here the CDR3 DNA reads TGCGCCAGCCGAAGAACGACAGGGTCTGGCACAGATACGCAGTATTTT.

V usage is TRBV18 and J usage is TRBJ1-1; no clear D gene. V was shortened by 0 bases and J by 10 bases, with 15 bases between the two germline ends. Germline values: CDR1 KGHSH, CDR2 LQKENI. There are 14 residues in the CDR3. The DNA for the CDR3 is TGTGCCAGCTCACCACCGTTAACCGCTATGCGAGCTTTCTTT. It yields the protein CASSPPLTAMRAFF.

The CDR3 sequence: CASSPLANSGQTTDTQYF. The CDR3 nucleotides are TGTGCCAGCTCACCTCTGGCAAATTCGGGACAGACCACAGATACGCAGTATTTT. J is TRBJ2-3 and V is TRBV18, with 7 bases that match TRBD1. Germline assignment: CDR1 KGHSH and CDR2 LQKENI. The CDR3 sequence is 18 residues long. The V gene end was trimmed by 3 bases and the J gene end by 2 bases; junction bases not matched to a gene: 14.

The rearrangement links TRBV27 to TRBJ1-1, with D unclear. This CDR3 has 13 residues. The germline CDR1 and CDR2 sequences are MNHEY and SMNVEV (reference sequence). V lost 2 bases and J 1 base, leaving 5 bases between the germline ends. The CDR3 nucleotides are TGTGCCAGCAGTTTAAAGAAGAACACTGAAGCTTTCTTT. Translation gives CASSLKKNTEAFF.